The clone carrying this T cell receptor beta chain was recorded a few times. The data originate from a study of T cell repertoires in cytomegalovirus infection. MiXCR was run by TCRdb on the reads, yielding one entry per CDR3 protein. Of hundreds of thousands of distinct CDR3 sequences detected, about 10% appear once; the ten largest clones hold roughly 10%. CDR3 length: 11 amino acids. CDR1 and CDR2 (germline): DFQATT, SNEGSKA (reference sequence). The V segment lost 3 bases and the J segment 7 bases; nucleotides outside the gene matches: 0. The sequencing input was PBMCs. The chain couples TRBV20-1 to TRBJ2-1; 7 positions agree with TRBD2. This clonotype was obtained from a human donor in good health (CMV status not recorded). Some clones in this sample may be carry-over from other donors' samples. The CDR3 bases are TGCAGTGCTAGGGGGGGGAATGAGCAGTTCTTC. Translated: CSARGGNEQFF.